This TCR beta chain was identified during a study of a mutant IDH1 vaccine in newly diagnosed glioma. Across the whole study: Treated patients were roughly 60% male, about 38% female, mean age around 40 years. Therapy received beforehand was radiotherapy, temozolomide, or both, with most patients given both. Study findings and constraints: Seemingly, pseudoprogression had no relation to changes in the top peripheral T cell clonotypes.

Time point: baseline, week 1 (first vaccination visit). Treatment denoted: pre-vaccination baseline after standard-of-care therapy. Donor tumors were new WHO grade 3 or 4 IDH1-mutant, ATRX-lost astrocytomas. Clones were read by immunoSEQ multiplex PCR, and TCRdb kept only the in-frame ones, dropping some. The data show about 88,000 clones, roughly 80% seen once. On this clone: Its target is not known.

The CDR3 is made up of 15 amino acids. Per germline, CDR1 GTSNPN and CDR2 SVGIG (reference sequence). The ends were cut back, 5 bases at V and 1 base at J, with 17 bases in the middle. The starting material was PBMCs, obtained from a glioma patient treated with radiotherapy, temozolomide or both. The chain couples TRBV30 to TRBJ1-1; tentative D call: TRBD1 (5 bases). The receptor was derived from a man aged 40-50 years with glioma. Some clones in this sample may be carry-over from other donors' samples. The chain's CDR3 is CAWGGRGAGNTEAFF. In DNA, the CDR3 is TGTGCCTGGGGGGGGAGGGGCGCGGGGAACACTGAAGCTTTCTTT. Looking up the rest from reference TRBV30 and TRBJ1-1 gives the full variable domain: SQTIHQWPATLVQPVGSPLSLECTVEGTSNPNLYWYRQAAGRGLQLLFYSVGIGQISSEVPQNLSASRPQDRQFILSSKKLLLSDSGFYLCAWGGRGAGNTEAFFGQGTRLTVV.